In its sample, the clone carrying this TCR beta chain was seen a few times. Its antigen remains unknown. Researchers prepared the TCRbeta library using unique molecular identifiers, the study reports. TCRdb re-called the PCR reads with MiXCR, one entry per CDR3 protein. This table has approximately 500,000 distinct CDR3 sequences, roughly 10% appearing once. The data originate from a study of T-cell reconstitution after alpha-beta-depleted transplantation in children. Study results and limitations: Recipient T cells and thymic progenitors that survived were the source of the high TCRbeta diversity seen at day 60 in some patients. Reportedly, alpha-beta T cells present about two months post-transplant originated from several hundred expanded clones of graft origin. Most T-cell counts and diversity one year after the transplant came from T cells that were newly produced.

The TCR comes from a child aged 2 to 9 with inherited bone marrow failure, due to receive a stem cell transplant. Sequencing was performed on PBMCs, taken before TCRalphabeta/CD19-depleted stem cell transplant.

The CDR3 nucleotides are TGTGCCAGCAGCTTAGGCAGGGGGAGTGAGCAGTTCTTC. It yields the protein CASSLGRGSEQFF. This chain uses TRBV11-3 with TRBJ2-1; TRBD1 aligns across 7 bases. The CDR3 has 13 residues. V lost 1 base to trimming and J lost 9 bases; unmatched junction nucleotides: 3. The germline V gene encodes CDR1 SGHNT and CDR2 YENEEA. The entire variable domain, with the rest obtained from reference TRBV11-3 and TRBJ2-1, is as follows: EAGVVQSPRYKIIEKKQPVAFWCNPISGHNTLYWYLQNLGQGPELLIRYENEEAVDDSQLPKDRFSAERLKGVDSTLKIQPAELGDSAVYLCASSLGRGSEQFFGPGTRLTVL.